Described below is a single T cell receptor beta chain sequence and its context. CDR3 length: 12 residues. V lost 6 bases and J lost 5, with 8 bases in between. Germline CDR1 is SNHLY and CDR2 is FYNNEI. As processed by the authors: Quantification of nucleated cells was approximated via reference gene primer amplification. Method: immunoSEQ multiplex PCR; TCRdb's copy keeps in-frame clones and lacks some. V and J calls and clone size come straight from that table; D and trimming were deduced from the DNA. The data show about 140,000 clones, around 86% seen once. These data are taken from a study of blood T cell repertoires in COVID-19. Study background: Both acute and convalescent COVID-19 samples were obtained from the United States, Italy and Spain. Nucleic acid was either cDNA or gDNA, and it came from T cells, B-cell-depleted T cells, or PBMCs.

Specimen: peripheral blood. The V gene is TRBV2, the J gene TRBJ2-1; D gene ambiguous. The TCR comes from a human donor in a cohort sampled during active COVID-19. CDR3 region: CASRNLDNEQFF. The DNA of the CDR3 is TGTGCCAGCAGAAACCTAGACAATGAGCAGTTCTTC.